Listed below are T cell receptor beta chains from one sample, sequenced in a study of cytomegalovirus exposure and HLA in healthy donors. The protocol was immunoSEQ multiplex PCR, while the TCRdb copy is restricted to in-frame clones and leaves out a portion. The profile shows 100,000 to 150,000 clones, around three quarters of them singletons. Sample: PBMCs. The receptors stem from a man aged 25 to 45 in good health and CMV-seropositive. Each CDR3 is given with its conserved first and last residue. D genes are given only for firm matches. The size of a clone is reported for some rows only, either as once, few or many, or as a class for expanded clones.

v_gene: TRBV5-1; abundance: -; d_gene: TRBD1; j_gene: TRBJ2-5; CDR3nt: TGCGCCAGCAGTTACCAGGGGGTTACCGCGGAGACCCAGTACTTC; CDR3aa: CASSYQGVTAETQYF
v_gene: TRBV5-1; abundance: -; d_gene: -; j_gene: TRBJ1-2; CDR3nt: TGCGCCAGCAGCCCCGGGGGGGCAGATGGCTACACCTTC; CDR3aa: CASSPGGADGYTF
v_gene: TRBV9; abundance: -; d_gene: TRBD1; j_gene: TRBJ1-1; CDR3nt: TGTGCCAGCAGCGCAACGACAGGGGAGCAAGCTTTCTTT; CDR3aa: CASSATTGEQAFF
v_gene: TRBV19; abundance: few; d_gene: TRBD1; j_gene: TRBJ2-1; CDR3nt: TGTGCCAGTAGTATCCATGACAGGGGGATTTACAATGAGCAGTTCTTC; CDR3aa: CASSIHDRGIYNEQFF
v_gene: TRBV2; abundance: -; d_gene: -; j_gene: TRBJ2-3; CDR3nt: TGTGCCAGTCCCCAGGGGGATACGCAGTATTTT; CDR3aa: CASPQGDTQYF
v_gene: TRBV9; abundance: -; d_gene: TRBD2; j_gene: TRBJ2-7; CDR3nt: TGTGCCAGCAGCGAACTAGCGGGGGACTACGAGCAGTACTTC; CDR3aa: CASSELAGDYEQYF
v_gene: TRBV5-6; abundance: -; d_gene: -; j_gene: TRBJ1-5; CDR3nt: TGTGCCAGCAGCTTGGGGGGACATCTCGGCAATCAGCCCCAGCATTTT; CDR3aa: CASSLGGHLGNQPQHF
v_gene: TRBV18; abundance: -; d_gene: -; j_gene: TRBJ2-7; CDR3nt: TGTGCCAGCTCACCCGCCGGGAGCTACGAGCAGTACTTC; CDR3aa: CASSPAGSYEQYF
v_gene: TRBV5-1; abundance: few; d_gene: -; j_gene: TRBJ2-7; CDR3nt: TGCGCCAGCAGCTCCCCAGGGGTAGACTACGAGCAGTACTTC; CDR3aa: CASSSPGVDYEQYF
v_gene: TRBV14; abundance: -; d_gene: -; j_gene: TRBJ2-3; CDR3nt: TGTGCCAGCAGCCAAGATTACGGGGGTCCTTACACAGATACGCAGTATTTT; CDR3aa: CASSQDYGGPYTDTQYF
v_gene: TRBV5-1; abundance: once; d_gene: TRBD2; j_gene: TRBJ2-5; CDR3nt: TGCGCCAGCAGTCGCACGAGCGGGGGGGGTTCTATCTCAGCCCAGTACTTC; CDR3aa: CASSRTSGGGSISAQYF
v_gene: TRBV5-8; abundance: once; d_gene: TRBD2; j_gene: TRBJ2-7; CDR3nt: TGTGCCAGCAGCCGAGACAGCGGGGGCACCTACGAGCAGTACTTC; CDR3aa: CASSRDSGGTYEQYF
v_gene: TRBV4-1; abundance: -; d_gene: TRBD1; j_gene: TRBJ1-6; CDR3nt: TGCGCCAGCAGCTCAGACAGGGTCTTGGGCTCACCCCTCCACTTT; CDR3aa: CASSSDRVLGSPLHF
v_gene: TRBV27; abundance: -; d_gene: -; j_gene: TRBJ2-7; CDR3nt: TGTGCCAGCAGTCTGGACTCAAGATACGAGCAGTACTTC; CDR3aa: CASSLDSRYEQYF
v_gene: TRBV7-3; abundance: -; d_gene: -; j_gene: TRBJ1-5; CDR3nt: TGTGCCAGCAGCCCTGGCCCAGGGGATCAGCCCCAGCATTTT; CDR3aa: CASSPGPGDQPQHF
v_gene: TRBV11-2; abundance: -; d_gene: -; j_gene: TRBJ1-3; CDR3nt: TGTGCCAGCAGCTTGGGCATAACTGGAAACACCATATATTTT; CDR3aa: CASSLGITGNTIYF
v_gene: TRBV7-9; abundance: once; d_gene: TRBD1; j_gene: TRBJ2-3; CDR3nt: TGTGCCAGCAGGGATGGACAGGGGGTAGGTGAGGATACGCAGTATTTT; CDR3aa: CASRDGQGVGEDTQYF
v_gene: TRBV27; abundance: -; d_gene: -; j_gene: TRBJ2-7; CDR3nt: TGTGCCAGCAGTTTATCATTTGGTGGGAACAGGGTATACGAGCAGTACTTC; CDR3aa: CASSLSFGGNRVYEQYF
v_gene: TRBV2; abundance: -; d_gene: -; j_gene: TRBJ1-5; CDR3nt: TGTGCCAGCAATCCGGGCCCAGGGGCCCAGCCCCAGCATTTT; CDR3aa: CASNPGPGAQPQHF
v_gene: TRBV7-8; abundance: -; d_gene: TRBD1; j_gene: TRBJ1-6; CDR3nt: TGTGCCAGCAGCTTAAAGAGGACAGGTGATTCACCCCTCCACTTT; CDR3aa: CASSLKRTGDSPLHF
v_gene: TRBV6-1; abundance: -; d_gene: -; j_gene: TRBJ2-1; CDR3nt: TGTGCCAGCAGTGAAGGAAACAGGGCCCATGAGCAGTTCTTC; CDR3aa: CASSEGNRAHEQFF
v_gene: TRBV7-6; abundance: few; d_gene: -; j_gene: TRBJ2-3; CDR3nt: TGTGCCAGCAGCCAGTTTGGCGGGCGCACAGATACGCAGTATTTT; CDR3aa: CASSQFGGRTDTQYF
v_gene: TRBV5-1; abundance: -; d_gene: -; j_gene: TRBJ1-4; CDR3nt: TGCGCCAGCAGCTGGCGGGGGGCGGTGGGAGGTGAAAAACTGTTTTTT; CDR3aa: CASSWRGAVGGEKLFF
v_gene: TRBV7-8; abundance: -; d_gene: -; j_gene: TRBJ2-2; CDR3nt: TGTGCCAGCAGCTTATGGGTTAGCGCTAACACCGGGGAGCTGTTTTTT; CDR3aa: CASSLWVSANTGELFF
v_gene: TRBV9; abundance: -; d_gene: -; j_gene: TRBJ1-6; CDR3nt: TGTGCCAGCAGCATGGGTAACAGTAATTCACCCCTCCACTTT; CDR3aa: CASSMGNSNSPLHF
v_gene: TRBV9; abundance: -; d_gene: TRBD2; j_gene: TRBJ2-1; CDR3nt: TGTGCCAGCAGCGTAAGGAGCGGGGGGGCCTATGAGCAGTTCTTC; CDR3aa: CASSVRSGGAYEQFF
v_gene: TRBV4-1; abundance: -; d_gene: TRBD1; j_gene: TRBJ1-5; CDR3nt: TGCGCCAGCAGCCAAGAATACAGGGGGAGCAATCAGCCCCAGCATTTT; CDR3aa: CASSQEYRGSNQPQHF
v_gene: TRBV7-2; abundance: -; d_gene: -; j_gene: TRBJ2-2; CDR3nt: TGTGCCAGCAGGCCCGAGGGAGGCACCGGGGAGCTGTTTTTT; CDR3aa: CASRPEGGTGELFF
v_gene: TRBV2; abundance: -; d_gene: -; j_gene: TRBJ1-1; CDR3nt: TGTGCCAGCAGTCCCCGAGTGAACACTGAAGCTTTCTTT; CDR3aa: CASSPRVNTEAFF
v_gene: TRBV27; abundance: -; d_gene: -; j_gene: TRBJ2-7; CDR3nt: TGTGCCAGCAGTTTCAGGGGTCCCTACGAGCAGTACTTC; CDR3aa: CASSFRGPYEQYF
v_gene: TRBV6-1; abundance: -; d_gene: -; j_gene: TRBJ2-7; CDR3nt: TGTGCCAGCAGTGAAGAAGTGGGGGGAAAATCCCATTCCTACGAGCAGTACTTC; CDR3aa: CASSEEVGGKSHSYEQYF
v_gene: TRBV18; abundance: -; d_gene: -; j_gene: TRBJ1-5; CDR3nt: TGTGCCAGCTCAGCCCTCTCGTGGAGGCCCCAGCATTTT; CDR3aa: CASSALSWRPQHF
v_gene: TRBV2; abundance: -; d_gene: TRBD1; j_gene: TRBJ2-2; CDR3nt: TGTGCCAGCTGCCCCGTTGAGACAGGGGGGTTTGGTATGGACACCGGGGAGCTGTTTTTT; CDR3aa: CASCPVETGGFGMDTGELFF
v_gene: TRBV7-9; abundance: -; d_gene: TRBD2; j_gene: TRBJ2-1; CDR3nt: TGTGCCAGCAGCCCGCCGGGCGGGGGGGCCGGCAATGAGCAGTTCTTC; CDR3aa: CASSPPGGGAGNEQFF
v_gene: TRBV6-5; abundance: -; d_gene: -; j_gene: TRBJ2-5; CDR3nt: TGTGCCAGCACCACAAACCTAAGAGCAGGGCAGACCCAGTACTTC; CDR3aa: CASTTNLRAGQTQYF
v_gene: TRBV6-1; abundance: -; d_gene: TRBD2; j_gene: TRBJ2-7; CDR3nt: TGTGCCAGCAGCCGGACTAGCGGGGTCAACGAGCAGTACTTC; CDR3aa: CASSRTSGVNEQYF
v_gene: TRBV6-5; abundance: -; d_gene: TRBD2; j_gene: TRBJ2-3; CDR3nt: TGTGCCAGCAGTTTTAGCGGGAACTTCGGCACAGATACGCAGTATTTT; CDR3aa: CASSFSGNFGTDTQYF
v_gene: TRBV7-9; abundance: once; d_gene: TRBD1; j_gene: TRBJ1-6; CDR3nt: TGTGCCAGCAGCCCGACAGGGAATTCACCCCTCCACTTT; CDR3aa: CASSPTGNSPLHF
v_gene: TRBV7-6; abundance: -; d_gene: TRBD1; j_gene: TRBJ1-1; CDR3nt: TGTGCCAGCAGCCGGAAACAGGGGACGAAGAACACTGAAGCTTTCTTT; CDR3aa: CASSRKQGTKNTEAFF
v_gene: TRBV25-1; abundance: -; d_gene: -; j_gene: TRBJ1-3; CDR3nt: TGTGCCAGCAGTGAAGTAGGGCGGGGAGACACCATATATTTT; CDR3aa: CASSEVGRGDTIYF
v_gene: TRBV28; abundance: -; d_gene: -; j_gene: TRBJ1-1; CDR3nt: TGTGCCAGCTGGGGCATGACGAACACTGAAGCTTTCTTT; CDR3aa: CASWGMTNTEAFF
v_gene: TRBV6-6; abundance: -; d_gene: TRBD2; j_gene: TRBJ2-7; CDR3nt: TGTGCCAGCAGTTACCCTAGCGGGGGGTTGTACGAGCAGTACTTC; CDR3aa: CASSYPSGGLYEQYF
v_gene: TRBV2; abundance: -; d_gene: TRBD1; j_gene: TRBJ1-1; CDR3nt: TGTGCCAGCGGGGGACAGGGGAACACTGAAGCTTTCTTT; CDR3aa: CASGGQGNTEAFF
v_gene: TRBV29-1; abundance: -; d_gene: -; j_gene: TRBJ1-2; CDR3nt: TGCAGCGTTGAAGGCCAGGACATCGGCTATGGCTACACCTTC; CDR3aa: CSVEGQDIGYGYTF
v_gene: TRBV7-9; abundance: few; d_gene: -; j_gene: TRBJ2-7; CDR3nt: TGTGCCAGCAGCTCGGGACATAAGTGGTCCTACGAGCAGTACTTC; CDR3aa: CASSSGHKWSYEQYF
v_gene: TRBV19; abundance: -; d_gene: -; j_gene: TRBJ1-6; CDR3nt: TGTGCCAGTAGCCGCGGGCCAAACGAGCCCCTCCACTTT; CDR3aa: CASSRGPNEPLHF
v_gene: TRBV7-9; abundance: -; d_gene: -; j_gene: TRBJ2-3; CDR3nt: TGTGCCAGCAGCCCCATGGGGAGTAGCACAGATACGCAGTATTTT; CDR3aa: CASSPMGSSTDTQYF
v_gene: TRBV6-1; abundance: -; d_gene: -; j_gene: TRBJ1-1; CDR3nt: TGTGCCAGCAGTTGGTGGAGGGGAGAAGCTTTCTTT; CDR3aa: CASSWWRGEAFF
v_gene: TRBV5-1; abundance: -; d_gene: -; j_gene: TRBJ1-1; CDR3nt: TGCGCCAGCAGCCGGGGCGGGGACACTGAAGCTTTCTTT; CDR3aa: CASSRGGDTEAFF
v_gene: TRBV29-1; abundance: once; d_gene: -; j_gene: TRBJ1-6; CDR3nt: TGCAGCGTTGGGGGTCCGGGGGATTCACCCCTCCACTTT; CDR3aa: CSVGGPGDSPLHF
v_gene: TRBV10-3; abundance: -; d_gene: -; j_gene: TRBJ2-2; CDR3nt: TGTGCCATCAGTGAGGCAGCGACCACCGGGGAGCTGTTTTTT; CDR3aa: CAISEAATTGELFF
v_gene: TRBV5-6; abundance: once; d_gene: -; j_gene: TRBJ1-2; CDR3nt: TGTGCCAGCAGCTTGTTCGACCACGCAGGAAACTATGGCTACACCTTC; CDR3aa: CASSLFDHAGNYGYTF
v_gene: TRBV27; abundance: -; d_gene: -; j_gene: TRBJ1-1; CDR3nt: TGTGCCAGCAGTCCTCACAGGGAGAACACTGAAGCTTTCTTT; CDR3aa: CASSPHRENTEAFF
v_gene: TRBV30; abundance: -; d_gene: -; j_gene: TRBJ2-2; CDR3nt: TGTGCCTGGAGATCTACTAGGGCCGGGGAGCTGTTTTTT; CDR3aa: CAWRSTRAGELFF
v_gene: TRBV7-2; abundance: -; d_gene: -; j_gene: TRBJ1-1; CDR3nt: TGTGCCAGCACCAAGGGGCGGGGGACTGAAGCTTTCTTT; CDR3aa: CASTKGRGTEAFF
v_gene: TRBV30; abundance: -; d_gene: TRBD1; j_gene: TRBJ1-4; CDR3nt: TGTGCCTGGAGCCAGGGGGCGCAGAATGAAAAACTGTTTTTT; CDR3aa: CAWSQGAQNEKLFF
v_gene: TRBV4-2; abundance: -; d_gene: -; j_gene: TRBJ1-2; CDR3nt: TGTGCCAGCAGCCAAGATCTCAACAGAGACTATGGCTACACCTTC; CDR3aa: CASSQDLNRDYGYTF
v_gene: TRBV12-5; abundance: -; d_gene: -; j_gene: TRBJ2-7; CDR3nt: TGTGCTAGTGGTACCACTTACGAGCAGTACTTC; CDR3aa: CASGTTYEQYF
v_gene: TRBV2; abundance: -; d_gene: -; j_gene: TRBJ2-5; CDR3nt: TGTGCCAGCAGTGAGGATTTAGTTATGGCTGGGGAGCAGTACTTC; CDR3aa: CASSEDLVMAGEQYF
v_gene: TRBV30; abundance: -; d_gene: TRBD1; j_gene: TRBJ2-7; CDR3nt: TGTGCCTGGGATCCGGGACAGGGGGCTCGTGAGCAGTACTTC; CDR3aa: CAWDPGQGAREQYF